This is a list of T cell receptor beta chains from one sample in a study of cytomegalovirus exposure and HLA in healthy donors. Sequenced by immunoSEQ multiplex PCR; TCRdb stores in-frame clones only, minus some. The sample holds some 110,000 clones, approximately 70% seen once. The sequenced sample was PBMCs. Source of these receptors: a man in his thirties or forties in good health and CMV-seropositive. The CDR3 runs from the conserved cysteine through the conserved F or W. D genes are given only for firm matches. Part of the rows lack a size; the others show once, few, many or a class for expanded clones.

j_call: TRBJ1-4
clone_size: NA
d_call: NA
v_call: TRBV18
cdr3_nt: TGTGCCAGCTCACCATCTTCACAGGAGAATGAAAAACTGTTTTTT
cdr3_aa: CASSPSSQENEKLFF

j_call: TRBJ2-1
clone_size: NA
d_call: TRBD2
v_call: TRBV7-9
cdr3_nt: TGTGCCAGCAGCTTAGTCTTCGAGACTAGCGGACACAATGAGCAGTTCTTC
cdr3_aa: CASSLVFETSGHNEQFF

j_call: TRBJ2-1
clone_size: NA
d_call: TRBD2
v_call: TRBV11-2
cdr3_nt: TGTGCCAGCAGCCTCGCGGGGGGGCGGAGCTCCTACAATGAGCAGTTCTTC
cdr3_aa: CASSLAGGRSSYNEQFF

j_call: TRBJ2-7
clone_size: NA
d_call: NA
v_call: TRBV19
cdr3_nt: TGTGCCAGTAGTATAACCTCTCGGAACAGGGCCTACGAGCAGTACTTC
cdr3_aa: CASSITSRNRAYEQYF

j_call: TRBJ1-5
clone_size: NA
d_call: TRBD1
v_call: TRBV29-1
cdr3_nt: TGCAGCGTCGGGACAGGGGGGAATCAGCCCCAGCATTTT
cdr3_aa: CSVGTGGNQPQHF

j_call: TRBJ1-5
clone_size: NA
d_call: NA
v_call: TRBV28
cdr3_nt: TGTGCCAGCAGTTTAAACATGGGGGGGTCCAACCATCAGCCCCAGCATTTT
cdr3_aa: CASSLNMGGSNHQPQHF

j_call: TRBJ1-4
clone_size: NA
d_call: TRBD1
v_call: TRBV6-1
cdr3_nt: TGTGCCAGCAGTGAAGGGACAGGGTTTGAAAAACTGTTTTTT
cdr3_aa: CASSEGTGFEKLFF

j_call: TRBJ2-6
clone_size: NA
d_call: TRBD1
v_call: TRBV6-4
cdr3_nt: TGTGCCAGCAGCAGGACAGGGCTAAGCAACTCTGGGGCCAACGTCCTGACTTTC
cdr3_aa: CASSRTGLSNSGANVLTF

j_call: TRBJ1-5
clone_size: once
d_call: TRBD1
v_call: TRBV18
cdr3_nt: TGTGCCAGCTCACCGGACAGGGGGCGTTTCAGTCAGCCCCAGCATTTT
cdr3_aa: CASSPDRGRFSQPQHF

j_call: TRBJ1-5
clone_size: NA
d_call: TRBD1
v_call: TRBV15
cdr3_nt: TGTGCCACCAGCAGAGCCAGGGGGGAAGAGCCCCAGCATTTT
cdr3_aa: CATSRARGEEPQHF

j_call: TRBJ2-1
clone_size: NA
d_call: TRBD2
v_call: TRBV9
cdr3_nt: TGTGCCAGCAGCACTACTAGCGGGGGCCTTCCGGGCAATGAGCAGTTCTTC
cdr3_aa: CASSTTSGGLPGNEQFF

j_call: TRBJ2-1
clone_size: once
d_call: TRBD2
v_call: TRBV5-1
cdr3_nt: TGCGCCAGCAGCTTGGGGGGACTAGCGAGATACAATGAGCAGTTCTTC
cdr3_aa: CASSLGGLARYNEQFF

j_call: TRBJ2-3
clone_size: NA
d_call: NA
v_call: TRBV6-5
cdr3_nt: TGTGCCAGCAGGCCCCCGGGTGGGAGGACAGATACGCAGTATTTT
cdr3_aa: CASRPPGGRTDTQYF

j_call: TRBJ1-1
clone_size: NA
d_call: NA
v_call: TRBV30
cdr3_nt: TGTGCCTGGAGTGTGTCGGGGGATGCAGCTTTCTTT
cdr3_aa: CAWSVSGDAAFF

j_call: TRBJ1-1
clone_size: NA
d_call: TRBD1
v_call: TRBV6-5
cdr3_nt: TGTGCCAGCAGTTACTCGACACAGGGGGGTGAAGCTTTCTTT
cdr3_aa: CASSYSTQGGEAFF

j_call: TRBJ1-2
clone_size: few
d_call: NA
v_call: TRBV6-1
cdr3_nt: TGTGCCAGCAGGGCCGGGAACTATGGCTACACCTTC
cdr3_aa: CASRAGNYGYTF

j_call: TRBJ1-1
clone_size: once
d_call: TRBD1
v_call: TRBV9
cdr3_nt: TGTGCCAGCAGGCCCACAGGGGGCACTGAAGCTTTCTTT
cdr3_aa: CASRPTGGTEAFF

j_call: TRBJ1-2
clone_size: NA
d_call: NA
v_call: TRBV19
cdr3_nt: TGTGCCAGTACCGACAGTAACTATGGCTACACCTTC
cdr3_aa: CASTDSNYGYTF

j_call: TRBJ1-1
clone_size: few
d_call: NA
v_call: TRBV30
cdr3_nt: TGTGCCTGGAGTCGGGACAATGAAGCTTTCTTT
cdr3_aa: CAWSRDNEAFF

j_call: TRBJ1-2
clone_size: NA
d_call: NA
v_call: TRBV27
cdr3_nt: TGTGCCAGCAGATCTACGACAGGTCTGTTTGGCTACACCTTC
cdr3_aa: CASRSTTGLFGYTF

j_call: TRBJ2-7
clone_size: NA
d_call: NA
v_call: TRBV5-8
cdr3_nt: TGTGCCAGCAGCTTGGGATTCGTCAGCGCGCCCGAGCAGTACTTC
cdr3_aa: CASSLGFVSAPEQYF

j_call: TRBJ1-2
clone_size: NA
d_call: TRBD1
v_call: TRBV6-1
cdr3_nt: TGTGCCAGCAGTGAGTTCGGAGGACAGGGGTTTTACACCTTC
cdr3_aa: CASSEFGGQGFYTF

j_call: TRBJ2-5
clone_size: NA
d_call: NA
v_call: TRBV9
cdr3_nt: TGTGCCAGCAGCACGGGACAAGAACAAGAGACCCAGTACTTC
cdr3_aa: CASSTGQEQETQYF

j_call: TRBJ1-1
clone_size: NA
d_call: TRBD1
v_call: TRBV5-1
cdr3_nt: TGCGCCAGCAGCTCGAGGGGGACAGGGGAGAACACTGAAGCTTTCTTT
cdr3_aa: CASSSRGTGENTEAFF

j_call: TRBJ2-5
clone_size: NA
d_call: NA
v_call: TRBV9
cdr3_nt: TGTGCCAGCAGCGCCCCAGGGCAGGAGACCCAGTACTTC
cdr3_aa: CASSAPGQETQYF

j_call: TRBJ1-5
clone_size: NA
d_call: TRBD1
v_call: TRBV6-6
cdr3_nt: TGTGCCAGCAGTAAGGGACAGGAGGATCAGCCCCAGCATTTT
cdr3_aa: CASSKGQEDQPQHF

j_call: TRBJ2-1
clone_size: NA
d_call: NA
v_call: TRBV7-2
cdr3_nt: TGTGCCAGCAGCTTTGGACAGCGGGGTAATGAGCAGTTCTTC
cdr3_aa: CASSFGQRGNEQFF

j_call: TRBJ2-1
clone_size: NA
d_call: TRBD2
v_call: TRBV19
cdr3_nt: TGTGCCAGTAGCCTTACTGGACTAGCGGTGTCTAATGAGCAGTTCTTC
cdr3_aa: CASSLTGLAVSNEQFF

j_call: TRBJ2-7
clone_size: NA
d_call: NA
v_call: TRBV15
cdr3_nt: TGTGCCACCAGCAGGAGAGGTTTCAAGGAGGACGAGCAGTACTTC
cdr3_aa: CATSRRGFKEDEQYF

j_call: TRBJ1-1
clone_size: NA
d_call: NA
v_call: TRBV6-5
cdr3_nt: TGTGCCAGCAGTTACAGACAGATGAACACTGAAGCTTTCTTT
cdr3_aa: CASSYRQMNTEAFF

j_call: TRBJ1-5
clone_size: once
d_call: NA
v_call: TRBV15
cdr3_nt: TGTGCCACCAGCAGCGGGGGGGCAGGAATGTATAGCAATCAGCCCCAGCATTTT
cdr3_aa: CATSSGGAGMYSNQPQHF

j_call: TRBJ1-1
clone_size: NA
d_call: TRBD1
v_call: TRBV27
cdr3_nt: TGTGCCAGCACTCCGAACAAAGGGGACAGGCCTCCCACTGAAGCTTTCTTT
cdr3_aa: CASTPNKGDRPPTEAFF

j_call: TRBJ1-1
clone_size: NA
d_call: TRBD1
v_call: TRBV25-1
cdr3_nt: TGTGCCAGCAGTGCCGGGACAGGGAAAGCTTTCTTT
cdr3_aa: CASSAGTGKAFF

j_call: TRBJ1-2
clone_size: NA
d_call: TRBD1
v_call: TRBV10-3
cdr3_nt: TGTGCCATCAGTGAGTCGCTACCGGTGGACAGGGGGTTGGGCTATGGCTACACCTTC
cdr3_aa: CAISESLPVDRGLGYGYTF

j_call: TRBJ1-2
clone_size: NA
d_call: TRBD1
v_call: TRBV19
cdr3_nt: TGTGCCAGTAGTAGGGACAGGGGCTCCACCTATGGCTACACCTTC
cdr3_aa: CASSRDRGSTYGYTF

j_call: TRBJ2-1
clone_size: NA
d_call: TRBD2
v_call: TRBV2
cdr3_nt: TGTGCCAGCAGAGGGCGGGGGGTTTACTACAATGAGCAGTTCTTC
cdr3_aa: CASRGRGVYYNEQFF

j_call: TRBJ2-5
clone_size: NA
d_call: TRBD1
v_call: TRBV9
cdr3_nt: TGTGCCAGCAGCGTAGGTGGGACAGAGCCTTGGGAGACCCAGTACTTC
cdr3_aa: CASSVGGTEPWETQYF

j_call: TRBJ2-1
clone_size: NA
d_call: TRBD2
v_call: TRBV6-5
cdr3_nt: TGTGCCAGCAGTCGACTAGCGGGAGAACGGGATGAGCAGTTCTTC
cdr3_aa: CASSRLAGERDEQFF

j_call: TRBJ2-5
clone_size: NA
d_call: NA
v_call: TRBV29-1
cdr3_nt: TGCAGCGTTGAAGATGAGAGGGTGGGGTCAAAGTACTTC
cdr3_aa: CSVEDERVGSKYF

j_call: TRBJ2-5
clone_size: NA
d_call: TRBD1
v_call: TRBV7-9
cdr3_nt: TGTGCCAGCAGGAGACAGGGGGCCCCCGGTGGAACTAAAGAGACCCAGTACTTC
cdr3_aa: CASRRQGAPGGTKETQYF

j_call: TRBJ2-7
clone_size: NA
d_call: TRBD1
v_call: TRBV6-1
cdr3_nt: TGTGCCAGCAGTGACCCGGGACAGGCTGCCTACGAGCAGTACTTC
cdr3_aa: CASSDPGQAAYEQYF

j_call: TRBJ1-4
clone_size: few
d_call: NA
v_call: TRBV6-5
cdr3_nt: TGTGCCAGCAGCCTACTCGGAGGGTTCGGCGAAAAACTGTTTTTT
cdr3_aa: CASSLLGGFGEKLFF

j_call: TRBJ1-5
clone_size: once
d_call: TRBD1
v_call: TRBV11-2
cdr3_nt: TGTGCCAGCAGCTTAAGGCAGGGGGCTCCCTTACTCAATCAGCCCCAGCATTTT
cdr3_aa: CASSLRQGAPLLNQPQHF

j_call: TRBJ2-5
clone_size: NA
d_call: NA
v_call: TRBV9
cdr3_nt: TGTGCCAGCAGCGGTTTCGACGGGGTTCAAGAGACCCAGTACTTC
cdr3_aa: CASSGFDGVQETQYF

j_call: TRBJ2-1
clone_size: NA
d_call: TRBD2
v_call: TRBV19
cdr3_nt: TGTGCCAGCCGGCGCGGTAGCGGGGGGGCCCGTTCTGATGAGCAGTTCTTC
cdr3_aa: CASRRGSGGARSDEQFF

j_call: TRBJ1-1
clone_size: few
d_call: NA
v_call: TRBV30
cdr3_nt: TGTGCCTGGAGTTTGAGCCTTAACACTGAAGCTTTCTTT
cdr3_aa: CAWSLSLNTEAFF

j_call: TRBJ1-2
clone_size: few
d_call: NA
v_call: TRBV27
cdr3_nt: TGTGCCAGCAGTCCCGAGGGATACTATGGCTACACCTTC
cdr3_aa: CASSPEGYYGYTF

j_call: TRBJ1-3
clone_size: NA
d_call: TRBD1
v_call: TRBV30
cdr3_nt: TGTGCCTGGAGTGGGGACAGGGACTATGGAAACACCATATATTTT
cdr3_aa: CAWSGDRDYGNTIYF

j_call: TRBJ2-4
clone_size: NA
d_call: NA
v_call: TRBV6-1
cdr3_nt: TGTGCCAGCATGGTACATACTACTACCAAAAACATTCAGTACTTC
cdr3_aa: CASMVHTTTKNIQYF

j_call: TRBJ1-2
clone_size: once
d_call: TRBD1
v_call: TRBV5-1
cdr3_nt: TGCGCCAGCAGCTTGCAGGGGGCCAACTATGGCTACACCTTC
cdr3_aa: CASSLQGANYGYTF

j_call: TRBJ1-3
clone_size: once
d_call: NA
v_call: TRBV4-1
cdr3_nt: TGCGCCAGCAGCCAAAACCCCAGGGTGGGCGGAAACACCATATATTTT
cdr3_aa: CASSQNPRVGGNTIYF

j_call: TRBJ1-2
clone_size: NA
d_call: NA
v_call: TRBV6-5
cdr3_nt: TGTGCCAGCAGTTTAAGCGGGGGAGCTAACTATGGCTACACCTTC
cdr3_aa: CASSLSGGANYGYTF

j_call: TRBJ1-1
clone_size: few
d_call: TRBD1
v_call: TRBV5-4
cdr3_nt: TGTGCCAGCAGCTCAAACAGGGGGATGAACACTGAAGCTTTCTTT
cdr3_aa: CASSSNRGMNTEAFF

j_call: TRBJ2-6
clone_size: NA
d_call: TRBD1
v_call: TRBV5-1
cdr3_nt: TGCGCCAGCAGCTTCTTCTTCAGGACAGGGTTTCTATCTGGGGCCAACGTCCTGACTTTC
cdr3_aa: CASSFFFRTGFLSGANVLTF